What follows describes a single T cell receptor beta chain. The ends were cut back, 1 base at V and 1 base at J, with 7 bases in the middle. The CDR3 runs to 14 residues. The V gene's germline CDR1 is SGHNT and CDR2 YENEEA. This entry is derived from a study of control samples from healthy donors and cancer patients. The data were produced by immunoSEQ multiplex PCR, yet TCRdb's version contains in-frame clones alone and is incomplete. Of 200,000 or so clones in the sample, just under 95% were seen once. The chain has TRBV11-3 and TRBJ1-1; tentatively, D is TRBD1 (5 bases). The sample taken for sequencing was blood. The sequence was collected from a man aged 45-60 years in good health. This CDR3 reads CASSLGTRNTEAFF. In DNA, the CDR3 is TGTGCCAGCAGCTTAGGGACAAGGAACACTGAAGCTTTCTTT.